This TCR beta chain was documented in a study of blood T cell repertoires in COVID-19 (dated by TCRdb to the early 2020s). With regard to the full study: The collaborator samples originated in the United States, Italy and Spain and spanned the acute and convalescent phases of COVID-19. The material from the prospective study consisted of cDNA or gDNA derived from T cells, B-cell-depleted T cells, or PBMCs. Deeply sampled blood TCRbeta repertoires from subjects exposed to, actively infected with, or recovered from COVID-19 were included in the dataset. The repertoires were released in a freely available public database intended as a resource for research on the immune response to SARS-CoV-2. Samples came from the ongoing ImmuneRACE study (first 160 participants) plus 1,254 subjects from 6 global collaborators. Sample metadata almost always included a de-identified subject ID, COVID-19 status, age in years and sex. Where available, HLA class I and class II types were taken from metadata supplied by the sample provider and were not determined by assay-based typing. Beyond this particular receptor, the publication reports: How much clinical and demographic metadata was included differed by source and by participant, and the metadata was provided uncurated.

One collaborating source in Seattle enrolled patients while the patients were actively infected and followed the patients over time throughout the course of disease. Whole blood was collected in K2EDTA tubes by collaborating institutions according to the institutions' own protocols. For TCRbeta analysis, collaborator samples were shipped as frozen whole blood, as isolated PBMCs, or as DNA extracted from either sample type. TCRbeta CDR3 regions were amplified from genomic DNA by means of the immunoSEQ Assay, a bias-controlled multiplex PCR. Processing in the source paper ran as follows. Nucleated cell counts per sample were estimated from amplification of reference gene primers within the assay. To quantify the absolute abundance of each unique TCRbeta CDR3 rearrangement, sequence reads were collapsed and filtered. For each sample, productive Simpson clonality was calculated as the square root of Simpson's diversity index over productive rearrangements. TCRdb's version of the immuneACCESS table is confined to in-frame rearrangements and falls short of the full clone set. An unresolved V gene accounts for under half of the shortfall where checked; the remainder is of unknown origin. V and J calls and clone size are given by that table; D and trimming were obtained from the DNA. The sample contains roughly 210,000 clones, roughly 80% of them found a single time. Roughly a tenth of the sample rests with the top ten.

Reading from cysteine to phenylalanine, the CDR3 counts 13 amino acids. Kept here is only the CDR3 DNA, which spans 39 bases and is read in frame from base 1. V was cut back by 3 bases and J by 7 bases, leaving a gap of 15 bases between them. Via the germline V gene (reference sequence), CDR1 is DFQATT and CDR2 SNEGSKA. Comments on this clone: Its specific antigen is unknown. One base away there is no much larger clone; base qualities are not given.

The specimen sequenced was peripheral blood. The receptor chain draws on TRBV20-1 and TRBJ1-1; a confident D gene designation cannot be given. The sequence came from a woman of 80 years or more with COVID-19, enrolled during active disease. The CDR3 region: CSASPDLGDEAFF. The DNA sequence is as follows: TGCAGTGCTAGTCCTGATCTGGGAGATGAAGCTTTCTTT.